This TCR beta chain was obtained from a study of blood T cell repertoires in COVID-19. Study details: Some COVID-19 samples were acute and others convalescent; all came from the United States, Italy and Spain. T cells, B-cell-depleted T cells, or PBMCs supplied cDNA or gDNA.

The table lists this clone with a count of one. Patients of the Seattle cohort, enrolled during active infection, were followed longitudinally. In the source study's methods: Amplification of reference gene primers was used by the study to estimate nucleated cell counts. The data were produced by immunoSEQ multiplex PCR, yet TCRdb's version contains in-frame clones alone and is incomplete. V, J and clone size are taken as reported in that table, and D and trimming were inferred from the DNA itself. The table lists about 200,000 clones, 82% of them singletons. The trim removed 1 base at V and 5 bases at J, leaving 7 bases unmatched. The V gene's germline CDR1 is SGHAT and CDR2 FQNNGV. CDR3 length: 16 amino acids.

The rearrangement joins TRBV11-2 to TRBJ2-1; 8 positions match TRBD2. This sequence originates from a woman in her seventies with COVID-19, enrolled during active disease. The sequencing sample was made of peripheral blood. The CDR3 coding sequence is TGTGCCAGCAGCTTAGGGGGGCTAGCGGGTAACAATGAGCAGTTCTTC. Translating it yields CASSLGGLAGNNEQFF.